The 8 T cell receptor beta chains given below trace back to one sample, sequenced in a study of tumor-infiltrating lymphocytes in primary liver carcinoma. For blood RNA, unsorted whole blood served as the source, and germline DNA was extracted too. Starting from around 0.45 ug of total RNA, TCR beta cDNA was produced with a primer in the constant region. Sequencing libraries for TCR beta derived from three nested multiplex PCR rounds that used slightly modified ARM-PCR. TRBV1-TRBV30 forward primers and a C-beta reverse primer were used in the first two PCR rounds, which each ran for about 9 cycles. TCRdb processed the multiplex PCR reads anew with MiXCR; each CDR3 protein has one entry. This table has 330,000 or so distinct CDR3 sequences, 65% appearing once. Material for sequencing was peripheral blood. These receptors were collected from a man in his forties with primary liver carcinoma and hepatitis B virus infection.

As regards this clonotype: Mismatch with germline at one junction end may stem from a read error. The V gene is TRBV10-3, the J gene TRBJ2-3, with D perhaps TRBD1 (6 bases). CDR3 length: 15 residues. Germline V CDR1 and CDR2: ENHRY, SYGVKD. The DNA for the CDR3 is TGTGCCATCACTGGGACACGGGGTTCCACAGATACGAAGTATTTT. Amino acid sequence: CAITGTRGSTDTKYF.

Turning to this clonotype: The junction differs from germline at one of its ends, possibly a read error. CDR3 sequence reads: CVSSSSTTGKLFF. The CDR3 DNA is TGTGTCAGCAGTTCATCCACAACCGGGAAACTGTTTTTT. The V call is TRBV28, the J call TRBJ1-4; no definite D call. Germline V gene lookup returns CDR1 MDHEN and CDR2 SYDVKM. The CDR3 consists of 13 residues.

As regards this clonotype: A clone one base away is much larger, so this may be a read error. This chain connects TRBV6-5 to TRBJ1-6, with TRBD1 as a possible D gene (5 bases). The CDR3 contains 15 residues. CDR1 is MNHEY and CDR2 is SVGAGI in the germline V gene. The CDR3 spells CASSYSSAGSSPIHF. CDR3 DNA: TGTGCCAGCAGTTACTCGTCGGCAGGGAGTTCACCCATCCACTTT.

The V call is TRBV6-6, the J call TRBJ2-3; TRBD2 matches 9 bases. Germline lookup yields CDR1 MNHNY and CDR2 SVGAGI (reference sequence). There are 17 residues in the CDR3. Trimming at V came to 0 bases and at J to 2 bases, leaving 6 bases not matched to a gene. The CDR3 reads CASSYSSLAGYTDTQYF. CDR3 nucleotides: TGTGCCAGCAGTTACTCGAGCCTAGCGGGATACACAGATACGCAGTATTTT.

This clonotype was seen ten or more times. V gene TRBV6-5 combines with J gene TRBJ2-6, with D unresolved. The CDR3 spans 13 residues. Deletions cut 6 bases from V and 3 bases from J, with 6 bases between. The germline gives CDR1 MNHEY, CDR2 SVGAGI. CDR3 sequence: CASSLNGANVLTF. The CDR3 DNA sequence: TGTGCCAGCAGCCTAAATGGGGCCAACGTCCTGACTTTC.

The rearrangement joins TRBV7-9 to TRBJ1-5, with 9 bases that match TRBD1. J was trimmed by 4 bases and V by 4 bases; bases with no gene match: 5. Germline V gene sequence: CDR1 SEHNR, CDR2 FQNEAQ (reference sequence). The CDR3 is made up of 15 amino acids. The CDR3 region is CASSSGTGRNQPQHF. The CDR3 DNA follows: TGTGCCAGCAGCTCCGGGACAGGGCGAAATCAGCCCCAGCATTTT.

Of note for this clonotype: One junction end disagrees with the germline gene, perhaps due to a read error. The chain uses TRBV11-3 and TRBJ2-7; D perhaps matches TRBD2 (6 bases). This CDR3 comprises 15 residues. Germline V gene sequence: CDR1 SGHNT, CDR2 YENEEA. CDR3 residues: CASNLPGGRIYEQYF. The CDR3 DNA sequence: TGTGCCAGCAACTTACCAGGAGGGCGGATCTACGAGCAGTACTTC.

With regard to this clonotype: A read error may produce the germline difference seen at one junction end. The chain couples TRBV12-3 or TRBV12-4 to TRBJ2-1; 9 bases match TRBD2. The CDR3 loop spans 17 amino acids. The CDR3 DNA follows: TGCGTTAGCAGTGTACGAGGGGTAGCGGGAGTGGTCAATGAGCAGTTCTTC. It yields the protein CVSSVRGVAGVVNEQFF.